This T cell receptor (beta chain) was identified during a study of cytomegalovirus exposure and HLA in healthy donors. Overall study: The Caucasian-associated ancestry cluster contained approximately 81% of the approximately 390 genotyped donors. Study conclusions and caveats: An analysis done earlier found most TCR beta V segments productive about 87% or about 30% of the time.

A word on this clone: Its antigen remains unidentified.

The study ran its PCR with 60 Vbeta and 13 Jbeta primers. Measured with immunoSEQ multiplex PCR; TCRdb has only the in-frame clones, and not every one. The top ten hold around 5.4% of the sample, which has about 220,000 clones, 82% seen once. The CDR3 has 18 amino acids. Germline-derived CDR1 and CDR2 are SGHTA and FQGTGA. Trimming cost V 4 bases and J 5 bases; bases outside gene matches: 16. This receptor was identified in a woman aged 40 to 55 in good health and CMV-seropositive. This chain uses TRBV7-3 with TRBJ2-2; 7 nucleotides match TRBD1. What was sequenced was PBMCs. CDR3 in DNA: TGTGCCAGCAGCTCAATCGCGATGGACAGGACAAGAACCGGGGAGCTGTTTTTT. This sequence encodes CASSSIAMDRTRTGELFF.